These 11 T cell receptor beta chains originate from one sample sequenced in a study of T cells after yellow fever vaccination. TCRdb used MiXCR to reprocess the 5' RACE reads, holding one entry per CDR3 protein. The sample shows about 630,000 distinct CDR3 sequences, about 12% of them seen only once. This specimen was PBMCs, taken on the day of the yellow fever booster vaccination. These TCRs come from a man aged 25 to 40 who received the YFV17D yellow fever vaccine.

This clonotype has a count of ten or more. The J gene is TRBJ2-1, the V gene TRBV7-2, with D perhaps being TRBD1 or TRBD2 (5 bases each). Trimming cost V 7 bases and J 6 bases, with 16 bases left between them. The CDR3 length is 14 residues. The germline V gene encodes CDR1 SGHTA and CDR2 FQGNSA. The CDR3 DNA sequence: TGTGCCAGCACGTGGGGGAGTAGAAGCAATGAGCAGTTCTTC. Encoded protein: CASTWGSRSNEQFF.

This chain connects TRBV20-1 to TRBJ2-7; D not resolved. The length of the CDR3 is 13 residues. Trimming shortened V by 0 bases and J by 3 bases, and 9 bases separated the two germline ends. Germline V CDR1 and CDR2: DFQATT, SNEGSKA (reference sequence). This CDR3 is CSARDALGYEQYF. CDR3 coding DNA: TGCAGTGCTAGAGACGCGCTAGGCTACGAGCAGTACTTC.

This clonotype has at least ten counts. The J gene is TRBJ2-4, the V gene TRBV4-3; weak D call: TRBD1 (6 bases). The length of the CDR3 is 17 residues. Germline CDR1 reads LGHNA; CDR2 reads YSLEER. Trimming stripped 1 base from V and 2 bases from J, with 15 bases between. The CDR3 here is CASSQAFNRVTKNIQYF. The CDR3 DNA sequence: TGCGCCAGCAGCCAAGCTTTCAACAGGGTAACCAAAAACATTCAGTACTTC.

The genes are TRBV5-1 and TRBJ2-6; 7 nucleotides match TRBD1. This CDR3 spans 16 amino acids. Germline CDR1 and CDR2: SGHRS and YFSETQ. Trimming took 4 bases from V and 2 from J; bases not matched to a gene: 6. DNA for the CDR3: TGCGCCAGCAGCAGAACAGGGGCCGCTGGGGCCAACGTCCTGACTTTC. It codes for CASSRTGAAGANVLTF.

This clonotype was detected only a few times. The rearrangement links TRBV7-9 to TRBJ2-1; a possible D gene is TRBD1 (6 bases). V was shortened by 5 bases and J by 5 bases, with 13 bases between the two germline ends. CDR1 is SEHNR, CDR2 FQNEAQ, per germline (reference sequence). There are 14 residues in the CDR3. This CDR3 is CASSLGARDNEQFF. As DNA, the CDR3 is TGTGCCAGCAGCCTGGGGGCCCGGGACAATGAGCAGTTCTTC.

This rearrangement joins TRBV20-1 to TRBJ2-5; D call uncertain. The CDR3 is made up of 11 amino acids. Germline loops: CDR1 DFQATT, CDR2 SNEGSKA (reference sequence). V was pared by 5 bases and J by 5 bases, with 9 bases between. CDR3 in DNA: TGCAGTGCTGTCGGTCGGGAGACCCAGTACTTC. Protein sequence: CSAVGRETQYF.

On this clonotype: The junction does not match germline at one end; this may be a read error. V is TRBV6-2 or TRBV6-3 and J is TRBJ2-7, with TRBD1 identical over 7 bases. Per germline, CDR1 MNHEY and CDR2 SVGEGT. The length of the CDR3 is 14 residues. This CDR3 reads CASRTDRVTYEQCF. In nucleotides, the CDR3 is TGTGCCAGCAGAACAGACAGGGTCACCTACGAGCAGTGCTTC.

This clonotype was counted only a few times. The genes are TRBV9 and TRBJ2-7; weak D call: TRBD2 (6 bases). V was cut by 2 bases and J by 0 bases, with 12 bases left in between. Per germline, CDR1 SGDLS and CDR2 YYNGEE. The CDR3 runs to 15 residues. CDR3 amino acids: CASSVGGVASYEQYF. DNA for the CDR3: TGTGCCAGCAGCGTCGGAGGGGTAGCCTCCTACGAGCAGTACTTC.

This clonotype was detected a few times. CDR3 loop: CASSQSGRADQPQHF. The DNA of the CDR3 is TGTGCCAGCAGCCAATCGGGCAGGGCGGATCAGCCCCAGCATTTT. V and J are TRBV16 and TRBJ1-5, with D tentatively TRBD1 (5 bases). Germline assignment: CDR1 KGHSY and CDR2 FQNENV. The V and J ends lost 0 bases and 5 bases respectively, with 11 bases between them. The CDR3 has 15 amino acids.

The sample holds many counts of this clonotype. The chain links TRBV7-9 to TRBJ2-7; 9 bases are shared with TRBD1. This CDR3 is 14 amino acids long. CDR1 is SEHNR and CDR2 is FQNEAQ in the germline V gene (reference sequence). V dropped 2 bases and J dropped 6; count of bases not matched to a gene: 5. The CDR3 loop reads CASSLSGQGREQYF. The CDR3 DNA reads TGTGCCAGCAGCTTATCGGGACAGGGTCGCGAGCAGTACTTC.

The CDR3 DNA sequence: TGTGCCAGCAGCCCCTCACGGGGGGGGCAGGGCGATGAGCAGTTCTTC. It translates to CASSPSRGGQGDEQFF. V gene TRBV7-3 combines with J gene TRBJ2-1, with 8 bases identical to TRBD2. This CDR3 has 16 residues. Germline V gene sequence: CDR1 SGHTA, CDR2 FQGTGA. V trimming: 5 bases; J trimming: 8 bases; junction bases outside the gene matches: 14.